This record concerns one T cell receptor (beta chain) sequence. No antigen is known for it. CDR1 and CDR2 (germline): PRHDT, FYEKMQ (reference sequence). The CDR3 loop spans 15 amino acids. After removal of 4 bases from V and 4 bases from J, the junction contained 7 bases not matched to a gene. The sample comes from a study of cytomegalovirus exposure and HLA in healthy donors. Overall study context: A previous analysis identified 100 million to 120 million unique TCR beta sequences derived from around 200 million T cells. The study's early data release held about 85 million unique TCRs from HLA-typed donors.

Overall study findings and caveats: The authors considered a cluster of highly shared sequence variants likely to be a sequencing artifact. Later on, a genetic analysis was performed. It linked a missense variant in DCLRE1C with V- and J-gene trimming of TCR beta.

Vbeta (60) and Jbeta (13) primers were used in the PCR. Profiling relied on immunoSEQ multiplex PCR, and the TCRdb table lists in-frame clones only, not all of them. The sample lists 150,000 to 200,000 clones, about 80% occurring once. V and J are TRBV13 and TRBJ2-3, with TRBD1 matching 8 bases. This sequence was found in a woman in her 30s in good health and CMV-seropositive. The sequenced material came from PBMCs. CDR3 DNA sequence: TGTGCCAGCAGCTCGAGGACAGGGATACCAGATACGCAGTATTTT. Translation gives CASSSRTGIPDTQYF.